This is a list of T cell receptor beta chains from one sample in a study of Tregs in tolerant kidney transplant recipients. Sequenced by immunoSEQ multiplex PCR; TCRdb stores in-frame clones only, minus some. The data contain 85,000 to 100,000 clones, roughly 93% of them singletons. The sample here was CD4+ T cells from blood, taken before the transplant. These receptors all come from a human donor who received a combined kidney and bone marrow transplant. The CDR3 runs from the conserved cysteine through the conserved F or W. The D gene is left open where the match is weak. Some rows have no size entry. The others give once, few or many, or a class for an expanded clone.

j_gene,abundance,d_gene,v_gene,CDR3aa,CDR3nt
TRBJ2-6,once,.,TRBV15,CATSKAGAGANVLTF,TGTGCCACCAGCAAGGCAGGGGCCGGGGCCAACGTCCTGACTTTC
TRBJ1-4,.,TRBD1,TRBV7-9,CASSPLGTGAELFF,TGTGCCAGCAGCCCCCTGGGCACAGGGGCCGAACTGTTTTTT
TRBJ2-1,.,.,TRBV6-1,CASSRTSLSYNEQFF,TGTGCCAGCAGTAGAACTAGCCTCTCCTACAATGAGCAGTTCTTC
TRBJ2-7,few,.,TRBV2,CASSDKNSFYEQYF,TGTGCCAGCAGTGACAAGAATAGCTTCTACGAGCAGTACTTC
TRBJ1-2,.,TRBD1,TRBV18,CASSLRRDRGQNYYGYTF,TGTGCCAGCTCACTTAGAAGGGACAGGGGGCAAAACTATTATGGCTACACCTTC
TRBJ1-2,.,.,TRBV2,CASSPGRAYGYTF,TGTGCCAGCAGTCCAGGGAGGGCCTATGGCTACACCTTC
TRBJ2-5,.,TRBD2,TRBV7-2,CASSPTFTSGSETQYF,TGTGCCAGCAGCCCAACCTTCACTAGCGGGAGTGAGACCCAGTACTTC
TRBJ2-3,.,TRBD1,TRBV7-7,CASSFGQGGTDTQYF,TGTGCCAGCAGCTTTGGACAGGGAGGCACAGATACGCAGTATTTT
TRBJ2-5,.,TRBD2,TRBV29-1,CSVILAGGEETQYF,TGCAGCGTTATACTAGCGGGGGGGGAAGAGACCCAGTACTTC
TRBJ2-5,.,.,TRBV6-5,CASSYSDSRETQYF,TGTGCCAGCAGTTACTCGGACTCGAGAGAGACCCAGTACTTC
TRBJ2-3,.,.,TRBV5-1,CASSLDVSPADTQYF,TGCGCCAGCAGCTTGGATGTGAGTCCCGCAGATACGCAGTATTTT
TRBJ2-7,.,TRBD2,TRBV6-6,CASSSAAGTSMYEQYF,TGTGCCAGCAGTTCTGCAGCCGGGACTAGTATGTACGAGCAGTACTTC